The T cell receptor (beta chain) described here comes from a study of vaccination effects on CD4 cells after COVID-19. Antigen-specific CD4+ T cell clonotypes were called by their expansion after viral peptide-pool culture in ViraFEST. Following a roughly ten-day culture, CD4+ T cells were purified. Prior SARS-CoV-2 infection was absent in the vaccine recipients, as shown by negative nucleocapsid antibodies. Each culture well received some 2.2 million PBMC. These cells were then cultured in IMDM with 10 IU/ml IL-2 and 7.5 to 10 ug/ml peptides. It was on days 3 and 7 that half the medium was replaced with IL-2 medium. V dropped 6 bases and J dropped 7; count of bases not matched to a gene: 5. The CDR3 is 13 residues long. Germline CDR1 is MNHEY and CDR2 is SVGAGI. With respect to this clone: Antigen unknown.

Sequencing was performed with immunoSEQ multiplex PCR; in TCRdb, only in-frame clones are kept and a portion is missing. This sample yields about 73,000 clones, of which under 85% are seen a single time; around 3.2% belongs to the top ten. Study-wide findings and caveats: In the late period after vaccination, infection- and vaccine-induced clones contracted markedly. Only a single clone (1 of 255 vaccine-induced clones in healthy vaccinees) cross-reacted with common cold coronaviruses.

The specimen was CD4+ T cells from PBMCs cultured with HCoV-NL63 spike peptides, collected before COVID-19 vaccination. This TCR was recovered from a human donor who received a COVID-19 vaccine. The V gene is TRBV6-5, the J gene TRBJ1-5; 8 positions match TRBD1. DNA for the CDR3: TGTGCCAGCAGGGCCGGGACAGGACAGCCCCAGCATTTT. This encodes CASRAGTGQPQHF.